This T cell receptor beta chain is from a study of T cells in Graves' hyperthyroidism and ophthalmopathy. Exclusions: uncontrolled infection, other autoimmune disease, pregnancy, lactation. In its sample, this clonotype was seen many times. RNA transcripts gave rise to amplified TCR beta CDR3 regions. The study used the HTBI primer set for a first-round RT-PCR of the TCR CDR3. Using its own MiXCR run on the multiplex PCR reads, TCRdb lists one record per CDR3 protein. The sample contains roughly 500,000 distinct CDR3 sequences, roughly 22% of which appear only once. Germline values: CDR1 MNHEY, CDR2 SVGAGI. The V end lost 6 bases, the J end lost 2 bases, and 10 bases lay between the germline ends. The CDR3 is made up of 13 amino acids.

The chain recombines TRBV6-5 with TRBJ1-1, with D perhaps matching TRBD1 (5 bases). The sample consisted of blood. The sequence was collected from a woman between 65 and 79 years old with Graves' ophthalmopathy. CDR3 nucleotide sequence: TGTGCCAGCAGCTACACAGGAAACACTGAAGCTTTCTTT. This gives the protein CASSYTGNTEAFF.